These T cell receptor beta chains were read from a single sample in a study of identical twins. TCRdb re-called the 5' RACE reads with MiXCR, one entry per CDR3 protein. Among fewer than 350,000 distinct CDR3 sequences listed, about 8% were seen once. This sample also belongs to another study, concerning yellow fever vaccine responses in identical twins.

Material: memory (CD45RO+) T cells sorted from blood. The receptors stem from a woman younger than 35 in good health. CDR3s include the opening cysteine and the closing phenylalanine or tryptophan. Each record gives: J gene, CDR3 length, clone size, D gene, V gene, CDR3 protein, CDR3 DNA. D genes are given only for firm matches. Clone size is given for some rows only: seen once, a few or many times, or a class if the clone is expanded.

TRBJ2-3 16 few TRBD1 TRBV9 CASSVEGQGLTDTQYF TGTGCCAGCAGCGTAGAGGGACAGGGCCTCACAGATACGCAGTATTTT
TRBJ1-4 14 many NA TRBV7-9 CASSLAVTGEKLFF TGTGCCAGCAGCTTAGCGGTGACGGGTGAAAAACTGTTTTTT
TRBJ2-3 15 few NA TRBV12-3/TRBV12-4 CASSLGLPSADTQYF TGTGCCAGCAGTTTAGGGTTACCCTCGGCAGATACGCAGTATTTT
TRBJ2-5 15 NA TRBD2 TRBV3-1 CASSLYTSGSGTQYF TGTGCCAGCAGTCTATACACTAGCGGGAGTGGGACCCAGTACTTC
TRBJ1-2 11 few NA TRBV10-3 CAISPDVGYTF TGTGCCATCAGTCCCGACGTAGGCTACACCTTC
TRBJ1-2 14 NA NA TRBV20-1 CSARDWTQNYGYTF TGCAGTGCTAGGGATTGGACGCAGAACTATGGCTACACCTTC
TRBJ2-6 16 NA TRBD1 TRBV7-8 CASSPGQGPGANVLTF TGTGCCAGCAGCCCAGGACAGGGTCCCGGGGCCAACGTCCTGACTTTC
TRBJ2-3 15 few TRBD1 TRBV7-2 CASSLGGTGLLKQYF TGTGCCAGCAGCTTAGGTGGGACAGGGCTCTTGAAGCAGTATTTT
TRBJ1-5 22 few NA TRBV14 CASSFSPPGTGAPLLRNQPQHF TGTGCCAGCAGCTTTTCACCTCCCGGGACCGGCGCCCCCCTCTTACGCAATCAGCCCCAGCATTTT
TRBJ2-1 16 NA TRBD2 TRBV28 CASRPQTAGSYNEQFF TGTGCCAGCAGGCCCCAGACAGCGGGATCCTACAATGAGCAGTTCTTC
TRBJ2-2 15 many TRBD2 TRBV4-2 CASSRTSGGAGELFF TGTGCCAGCAGCCGAACTAGCGGGGGGGCCGGGGAGCTGTTTTTT
TRBJ2-6 16 few TRBD2 TRBV10-1 CASSPGGISGANVLTF TGCGCCAGCAGCCCGGGAGGAATCTCTGGGGCCAACGTCCTGACTTTC
TRBJ2-6 16 few NA TRBV15 CATSRVVRAGANVLTF TGTGCCACCAGCAGAGTAGTGAGAGCAGGGGCCAACGTCCTGACTTTC
TRBJ2-1 14 few NA TRBV10-3 CAISKGENGHEQFF TGTGCCATCAGTAAGGGGGAGAACGGACACGAGCAGTTCTTC
TRBJ2-3 13 few NA TRBV5-1 CASSSQETDTQYF TGCGCCAGCAGCTCCCAAGAGACAGATACGCAGTATTTT
TRBJ1-4 14 many TRBD1 TRBV7-9 CASSQGTGAEKLFF TGTGCCAGCAGCCAAGGGACAGGGGCTGAAAAACTGTTTTTT
TRBJ2-1 19 few NA TRBV12-3/TRBV12-4 CASSQPGLADGGRYNEQFF TGTGCCAGCAGTCAGCCGGGGCTAGCAGATGGGGGGAGATACAATGAGCAGTTCTTC
TRBJ2-4 14 NA NA TRBV6-2/TRBV6-3 CASNDAGAKNIQYF TGTGCCAGCAATGACGCCGGGGCCAAAAACATTCAGTACTTC
TRBJ1-5 15 many NA TRBV7-2 CASSTGGQPHQPQHF TGTGCCAGCAGCACAGGAGGACAGCCCCATCAGCCCCAGCATTTT
TRBJ2-5 17 many TRBD2 TRBV3-1 CASSPGTSGGARETQYF TGTGCCAGCAGCCCTGGGACTAGCGGGGGGGCTCGGGAGACCCAGTACTTC
TRBJ2-1 18 NA NA TRBV19 CASSIGTGLAGPYNEQFF TGTGCCAGTAGTATAGGAACTGGTCTTGCGGGACCCTACAATGAGCAGTTCTTC
TRBJ2-7 15 few TRBD2 TRBV25-1 CASSELGLAGDEQYF TGTGCCAGCAGTGAACTAGGACTAGCGGGAGACGAGCAGTACTTC
TRBJ1-2 14 many TRBD1 TRBV2 CASGGDSPNYGYTF TGTGCCAGCGGGGGGGACAGTCCGAACTATGGCTACACCTTC
TRBJ2-5 15 few NA TRBV6-5 CASSNPGTHQETQYF TGTGCCAGCAGTAACCCCGGGACCCACCAAGAGACCCAGTACTTC
TRBJ1-2 17 many NA TRBV6-1 CASRRRAGVEIDYGYTF TGTGCCAGCAGGAGAAGGGCAGGGGTAGAGATCGACTATGGCTACACCTTC
TRBJ2-3 16 NA NA TRBV20-1 CSARERLVISTDTQYF TGCAGTGCTAGAGAACGACTAGTTATTAGCACAGATACGCAGTATTTT
TRBJ2-1 15 NA NA TRBV20-1 CSARQGVLSYNEQFF TGCAGTGCTCGGCAGGGAGTCCTCTCCTACAATGAGCAGTTCTTC
TRBJ1-3 13 many NA TRBV12-3/TRBV12-4 CASSFGQGNTIYF TGTGCCAGCAGTTTCGGACAGGGAAACACCATATATTTT
TRBJ2-1 16 many NA TRBV25-1 CASSGKQGPSLNEQFF TGTGCCAGCAGTGGGAAACAGGGCCCCTCGTTGAATGAGCAGTTCTTC
TRBJ2-5 15 few NA TRBV3-1 CASSPGFGLSETQYF TGTGCCAGCAGCCCCGGTTTTGGACTATCGGAGACCCAGTACTTC
TRBJ1-6 13 many NA TRBV10-3 CAISDPRGTPLHF TGTGCCATCAGTGACCCACGCGGTACACCCCTCCACTTT
TRBJ2-1 16 NA TRBD2 TRBV9 CASSVGTSGRVDEQFF TGTGCCAGCAGCGTTGGGACTAGCGGGAGGGTGGATGAGCAGTTCTTC
TRBJ2-7 15 many NA TRBV12-3/TRBV12-4 CASSGLAVASYEQYF TGTGCCAGCAGTGGTCTTGCAGTGGCATCCTACGAGCAGTACTTC
TRBJ2-7 16 few NA TRBV4-1 CASSQVNLVAIGEQYF TGCGCCAGCAGCCAAGTGAATTTAGTAGCGATCGGGGAGCAGTACTTC
TRBJ2-1 15 many NA TRBV21-1 CASSTGTGGYNEQFF TGTGCCAGCAGCACCGGGACAGGGGGATACAATGAGCAGTTCTTC
TRBJ1-1 19 few TRBD1 TRBV27 CASSFEWKGGGALDTEAFF TGTGCCAGCAGTTTTGAGTGGAAGGGAGGGGGCGCGTTGGACACTGAAGCTTTCTTT
TRBJ2-7 14 many TRBD2 TRBV29-1 CSVEVTSGSSEQYF TGCAGCGTTGAAGTTACTAGCGGGAGCTCCGAGCAGTACTTC
TRBJ2-3 14 few NA TRBV20-1 CSARKGGITDTQYF TGCAGTGCTAGAAAGGGGGGTATAACAGATACGCAGTATTTT
TRBJ2-5 14 few NA TRBV4-2 CASSQGWDQETQYF TGTGCCAGCAGCCAAGGGTGGGACCAAGAGACCCAGTACTTC
TRBJ2-7 12 NA NA TRBV28 CASRDFSYEQYF TGTGCCAGCAGGGACTTCTCATACGAGCAGTACTTC
TRBJ1-2 15 many NA TRBV25-1 CASSYGHLYNYGYTF TGTGCCAGCAGTTACGGACACTTATACAACTATGGCTACACCTTC
TRBJ2-2 15 NA NA TRBV3-1 CASSQARTNTGELFF TGTGCCAGCAGCCAGGCGCGGACCAACACCGGGGAGCTGTTTTTT
TRBJ2-7 16 few TRBD2 TRBV5-1 CASSLAGLAGAGEQYF TGCGCCAGCAGCTTGGCCGGGCTAGCGGGAGCGGGCGAGCAGTACTTC
TRBJ1-5 15 NA NA TRBV3-1 CASSQDRGENQPQHF TGTGCCAGCAGCCAAGACAGGGGAGAGAATCAGCCCCAGCATTTT
TRBJ2-6 15 many NA TRBV10-3 CAISPRDSGANVLTF TGTGCCATCAGTCCACGGGACTCTGGGGCCAACGTCCTGACTTTC
TRBJ1-5 15 NA NA TRBV6-5 CASSYAPMGNQPQHF TGTGCCAGCAGTTACGCCCCGATGGGTAATCAGCCCCAGCATTTT
TRBJ2-1 15 many NA TRBV9 CASSVQPSNFNEQFF TGTGCCAGCAGCGTGCAGCCCAGCAACTTCAATGAGCAGTTCTTC
TRBJ2-1 13 many NA TRBV19 CASSIYEGHEQFF TGTGCCAGTAGTATATATGAGGGCCATGAGCAGTTCTTC
TRBJ2-3 17 NA TRBD1 TRBV28 CASSSPGGVGGPDTQYF TGTGCCAGCAGTTCCCCAGGGGGCGTAGGTGGGCCAGATACGCAGTATTTT
TRBJ2-2 15 many NA TRBV12-3/TRBV12-4 CASSLVRGWTGELFF TGTGCCAGCAGTTTGGTCAGGGGATGGACCGGGGAGCTGTTTTTT
TRBJ2-5 13 NA NA TRBV12-3/TRBV12-4 CASSSTKGETQYF TGTGCCAGCAGTTCGACTAAGGGGGAGACCCAGTACTTC
TRBJ2-1 15 many NA TRBV5-1 CASSLNYGGRYEQFF TGCGCCAGCAGCCTCAATTACGGTGGAAGATATGAGCAGTTCTTC
TRBJ2-1 17 many TRBD1 TRBV12-3/TRBV12-4 CASSFTDGQGSYNEQFF TGTGCCAGCAGTTTTACGGACGGACAGGGCTCCTACAATGAGCAGTTCTTC
TRBJ1-2 15 few NA TRBV5-1 CASSLQGLGDYGYTF TGCGCCAGCAGCTTACAGGGACTTGGGGACTATGGCTACACCTTC
TRBJ2-3 15 many TRBD2 TRBV6-1 CASSIAGASTDTQYF TGTGCCAGCAGTATAGCGGGGGCTAGCACAGATACGCAGTATTTT
TRBJ2-4 19 many TRBD2 TRBV9 CAPKRPGLAGGPAKNIQYF TGTGCCCCTAAGCGACCGGGACTAGCGGGGGGGCCAGCCAAAAACATTCAGTACTTC
TRBJ2-3 17 NA TRBD1 TRBV24-1 CATSDLTGGESTDTQYF TGTGCCACCAGTGACCTGACAGGGGGCGAGAGCACAGATACGCAGTATTTT